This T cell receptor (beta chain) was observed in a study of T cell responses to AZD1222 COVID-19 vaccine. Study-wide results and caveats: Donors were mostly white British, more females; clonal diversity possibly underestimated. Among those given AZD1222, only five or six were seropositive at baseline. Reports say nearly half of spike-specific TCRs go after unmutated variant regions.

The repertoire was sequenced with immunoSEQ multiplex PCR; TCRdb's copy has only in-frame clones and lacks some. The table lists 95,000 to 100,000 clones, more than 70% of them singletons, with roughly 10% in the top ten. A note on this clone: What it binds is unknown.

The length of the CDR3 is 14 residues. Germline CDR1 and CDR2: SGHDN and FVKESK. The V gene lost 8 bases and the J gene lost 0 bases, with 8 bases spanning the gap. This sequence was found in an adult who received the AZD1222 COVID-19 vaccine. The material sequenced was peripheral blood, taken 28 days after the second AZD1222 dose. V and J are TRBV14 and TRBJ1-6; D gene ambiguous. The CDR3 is CASAAGSYNSPLHF. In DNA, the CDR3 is TGTGCCAGCGCGGCGGGCTCCTATAATTCACCCCTCCACTTT. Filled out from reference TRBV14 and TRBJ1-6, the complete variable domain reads EAGVTQFPSHSVIEKGQTVTLRCDPISGHDNLYWYRRVMGKEIKFLLHFVKESKQDESGMPNNRFLAERTGGTYSTLKVQPAELEDSGVYFCASAAGSYNSPLHFGNGTRLTVT.